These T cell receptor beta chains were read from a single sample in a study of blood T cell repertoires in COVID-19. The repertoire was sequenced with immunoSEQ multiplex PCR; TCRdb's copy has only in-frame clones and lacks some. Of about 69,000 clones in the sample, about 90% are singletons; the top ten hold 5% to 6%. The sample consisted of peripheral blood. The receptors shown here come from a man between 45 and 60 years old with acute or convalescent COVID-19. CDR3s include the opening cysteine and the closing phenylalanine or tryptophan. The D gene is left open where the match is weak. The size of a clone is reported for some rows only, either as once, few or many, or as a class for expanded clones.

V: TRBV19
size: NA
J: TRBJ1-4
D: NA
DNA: TGTGCCACCCGAGAGGGTGAAAAACTGTTTTTT
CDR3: CATREGEKLFF

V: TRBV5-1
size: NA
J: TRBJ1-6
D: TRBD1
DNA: TGCGCCAGCAGCACAGGACAGGGTTCCTATAATTCACCCCTCCACTTT
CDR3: CASSTGQGSYNSPLHF

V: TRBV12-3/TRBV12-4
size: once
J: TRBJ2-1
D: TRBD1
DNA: TGTGCCAGCAGTCCTAGACAGGGGTTTCAGTTCTTC
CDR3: CASSPRQGFQFF

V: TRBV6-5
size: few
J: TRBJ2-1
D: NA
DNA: TGTGCCAGCAGTAACAGGGTGGATGAGCAGTTCTTC
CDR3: CASSNRVDEQFF

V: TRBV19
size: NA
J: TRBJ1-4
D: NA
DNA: TGTGCCAGTAGCATCCCAACTAATGAAAAACTGTTTTTT
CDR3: CASSIPTNEKLFF

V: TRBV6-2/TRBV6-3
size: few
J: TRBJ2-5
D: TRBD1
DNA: TGTGCCAGCAGTCCCGGACAGGGTGTGAAGACCCAGTACTTC
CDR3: CASSPGQGVKTQYF

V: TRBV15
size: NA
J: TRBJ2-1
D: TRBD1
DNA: TGTGCCACCAGCAGAGATCGGGACAGGGTCGATGAGCAGTTCTTC
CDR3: CATSRDRDRVDEQFF

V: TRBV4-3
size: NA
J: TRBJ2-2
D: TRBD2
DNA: TGCGCCAGCAGCCAAGTACTAGCGGGCCCACCGAACACCGGGGAGCTGTTTTTT
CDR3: CASSQVLAGPPNTGELFF

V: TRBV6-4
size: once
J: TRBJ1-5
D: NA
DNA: TGTGCCAGCAGTGACTCGATCAGGGCCAGCAATCAGCCCCAGCATTTT
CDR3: CASSDSIRASNQPQHF

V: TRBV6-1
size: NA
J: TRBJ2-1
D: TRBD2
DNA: TGTGCCAGCAGTGCAGCGGGAGCGAGGAATGAGCAGTTCTTC
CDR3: CASSAAGARNEQFF

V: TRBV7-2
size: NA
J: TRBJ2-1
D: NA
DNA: TGTGCCAGCAGCTTAAGCAGGGAAAATGAGCAGTTCTTC
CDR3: CASSLSRENEQFF

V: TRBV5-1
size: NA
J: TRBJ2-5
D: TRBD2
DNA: TGCGCCAGCAGTTTGTCTAGCGGGAGTGGAAAGACCCAGTACTTC
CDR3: CASSLSSGSGKTQYF

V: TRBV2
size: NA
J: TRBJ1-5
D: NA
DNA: TGTGCCAGCAGTGTTTATAGAAGCAATCAGCCCCAGCATTTT
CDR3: CASSVYRSNQPQHF

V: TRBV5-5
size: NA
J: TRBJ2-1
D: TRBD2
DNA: TGTGCCAGCAGCTTCCAGACTAGCGGGAGGGGAATTGAACAGTTCTTC
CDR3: CASSFQTSGRGIEQFF

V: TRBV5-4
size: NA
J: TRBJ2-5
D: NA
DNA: TGTGCCAGCAGGGAACAGGCGCAAGAGACCCAGTACTTC
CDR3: CASREQAQETQYF

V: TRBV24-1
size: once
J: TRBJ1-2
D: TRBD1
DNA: TGTGCCACCAGTGATAATCGGGACAGGCACTATGGCTACACCTTC
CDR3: CATSDNRDRHYGYTF

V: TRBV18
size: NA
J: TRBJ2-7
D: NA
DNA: TGTGCCAGCTCACCCGGACAGAGACCCTACGAGCAGTACTTC
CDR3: CASSPGQRPYEQYF

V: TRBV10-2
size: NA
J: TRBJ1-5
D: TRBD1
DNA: TGCGCCAGCAGTGCCACCGGGACAGGGGGCGAAATTGGCAATCAGCCCCAGCATTTT
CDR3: CASSATGTGGEIGNQPQHF

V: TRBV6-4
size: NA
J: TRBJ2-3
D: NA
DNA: TGTGCCAGCAGCCGCGGCGCGAGCGGGGATACGCAGTATTTT
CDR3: CASSRGASGDTQYF

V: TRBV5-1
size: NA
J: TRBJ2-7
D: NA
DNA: TGCGCCAGCAGCTTCCTTTACGAGCAGTACTTC
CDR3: CASSFLYEQYF

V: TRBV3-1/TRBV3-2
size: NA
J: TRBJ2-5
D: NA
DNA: TGTGCCAGCAGCCAAGGGGCTCGGCAAGAGACCCAGTACTTC
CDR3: CASSQGARQETQYF

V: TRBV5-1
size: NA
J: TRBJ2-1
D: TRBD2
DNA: TGCGCCAGCAGCTTGGTTCCTAGCGGGGGTGCTGAGCAGTTCTTC
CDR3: CASSLVPSGGAEQFF

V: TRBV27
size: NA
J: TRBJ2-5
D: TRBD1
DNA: TGTGCCAGCAGTAGAAGCCGGGACAGGACTCAAGAGACCCAGTACTTC
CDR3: CASSRSRDRTQETQYF

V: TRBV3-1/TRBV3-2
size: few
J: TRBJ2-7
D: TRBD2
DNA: TGTGCCAGCAGCCACAACCGCGAGGGACTAGCGGGAGGGTCAACCTACGAGCAGTACTTC
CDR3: CASSHNREGLAGGSTYEQYF

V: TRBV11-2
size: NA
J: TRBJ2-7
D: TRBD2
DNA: TGTGCCAGCAGCTTAGGACTAGCGGGAGGGCCGGGCGAGCAGTACTTC
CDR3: CASSLGLAGGPGEQYF

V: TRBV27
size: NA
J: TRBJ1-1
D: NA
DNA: TGTGCCAGCAGTTACGGGGGCACTGAAGCTTTCTTT
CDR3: CASSYGGTEAFF

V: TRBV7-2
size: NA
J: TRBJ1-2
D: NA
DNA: TGTGCCAGCAGCCCTTTATTATTTGGCTACACCTTC
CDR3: CASSPLLFGYTF

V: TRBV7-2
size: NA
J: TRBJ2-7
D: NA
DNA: TGTGCCAGCAGCCAAAGACAGGTGCGGGACGAGCAGTACTTC
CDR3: CASSQRQVRDEQYF

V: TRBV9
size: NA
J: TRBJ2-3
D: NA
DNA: TGTGCCAGCAGCGTAGCTGGGGGACAAAACACAGATACGCAGTATTTT
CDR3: CASSVAGGQNTDTQYF

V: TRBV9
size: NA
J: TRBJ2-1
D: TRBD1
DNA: TGTGCCAGCAGCGGACCGGGACAGGGGGCCTACAATGAGCAGTTCTTC
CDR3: CASSGPGQGAYNEQFF

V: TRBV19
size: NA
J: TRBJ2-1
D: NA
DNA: TGTGCCAGTAGCGCCCACGGGCGGGGAACCTACAATGAGCAGTTCTTC
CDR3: CASSAHGRGTYNEQFF

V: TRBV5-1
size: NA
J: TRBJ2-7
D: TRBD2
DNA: TGCGCCAGCAGCCCCGAGCGGGGTTCCTACGAGCAGTACTTC
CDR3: CASSPERGSYEQYF

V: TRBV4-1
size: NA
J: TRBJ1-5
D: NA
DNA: TGCGCCAGCAGCCAAGATTTCGGGGTTTTCCAGCCCCAGCATTTT
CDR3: CASSQDFGVFQPQHF

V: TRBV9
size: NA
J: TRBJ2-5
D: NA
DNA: TGTGCCAGCAGCGTATCAGGGTTCCAAGAGACCCAGTACTTC
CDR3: CASSVSGFQETQYF

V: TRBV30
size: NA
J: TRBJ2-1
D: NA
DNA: TGTGCCTGGAGTGCGGCAGGAACCCTTAGCTCCTACAATGAGCAGTTCTTC
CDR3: CAWSAAGTLSSYNEQFF

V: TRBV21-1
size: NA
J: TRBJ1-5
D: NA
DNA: TGTGCCAGCAGCTTCCCTCCGATAGCGGGCCGGAGGGCTAGCAATCAGCCCCAGCATTTT
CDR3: CASSFPPIAGRRASNQPQHF

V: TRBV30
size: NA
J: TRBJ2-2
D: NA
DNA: TGTGCCTGGAGTAAGGAGGGAGGGAACACCGGGGAGCTGTTTTTT
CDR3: CAWSKEGGNTGELFF

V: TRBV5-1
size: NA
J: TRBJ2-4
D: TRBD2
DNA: TGCGCCAGCAGCTTGGCCCAACTAGCGATTAAAAACATTCAGTACTTC
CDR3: CASSLAQLAIKNIQYF

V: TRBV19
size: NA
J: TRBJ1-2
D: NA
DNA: TGTGCCAGTAGTATAGAGATCGGGGGGCACGGATTCTATGGCTACACCTTC
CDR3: CASSIEIGGHGFYGYTF

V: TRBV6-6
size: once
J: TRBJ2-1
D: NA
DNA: TGTGCCAGCCGAGACGGGACTCCCAGGATTAATGAGCAGTTCTTC
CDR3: CASRDGTPRINEQFF

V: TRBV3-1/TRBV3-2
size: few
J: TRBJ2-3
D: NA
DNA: TGTGCCAGCAGCCATAAAAGGAGGGGGGGAGCAGATACGCAGTATTTT
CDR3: CASSHKRRGGADTQYF

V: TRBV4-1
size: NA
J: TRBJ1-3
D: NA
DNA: TGCGCCAGCAGCCAAGAGGGGACACCTGGAAACACCATATATTTT
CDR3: CASSQEGTPGNTIYF

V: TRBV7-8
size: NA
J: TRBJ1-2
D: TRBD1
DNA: TGTGCCAGCAGCTTAGCATCCCAGGGGGAAAACTATGGCTACACCTTC
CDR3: CASSLASQGENYGYTF